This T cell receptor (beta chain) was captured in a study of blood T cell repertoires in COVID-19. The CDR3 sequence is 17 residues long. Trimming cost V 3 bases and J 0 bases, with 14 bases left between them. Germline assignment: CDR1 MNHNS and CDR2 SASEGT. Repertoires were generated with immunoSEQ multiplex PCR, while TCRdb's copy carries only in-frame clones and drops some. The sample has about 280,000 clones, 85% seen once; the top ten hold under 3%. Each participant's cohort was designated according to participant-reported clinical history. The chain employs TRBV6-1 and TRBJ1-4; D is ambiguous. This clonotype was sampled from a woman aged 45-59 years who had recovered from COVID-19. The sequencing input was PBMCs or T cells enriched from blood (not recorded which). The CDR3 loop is CASSDPSRGATNEKLFF. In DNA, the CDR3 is TGTGCCAGCAGTGACCCCAGTCGAGGTGCAACTAATGAAAAACTGTTTTTT.